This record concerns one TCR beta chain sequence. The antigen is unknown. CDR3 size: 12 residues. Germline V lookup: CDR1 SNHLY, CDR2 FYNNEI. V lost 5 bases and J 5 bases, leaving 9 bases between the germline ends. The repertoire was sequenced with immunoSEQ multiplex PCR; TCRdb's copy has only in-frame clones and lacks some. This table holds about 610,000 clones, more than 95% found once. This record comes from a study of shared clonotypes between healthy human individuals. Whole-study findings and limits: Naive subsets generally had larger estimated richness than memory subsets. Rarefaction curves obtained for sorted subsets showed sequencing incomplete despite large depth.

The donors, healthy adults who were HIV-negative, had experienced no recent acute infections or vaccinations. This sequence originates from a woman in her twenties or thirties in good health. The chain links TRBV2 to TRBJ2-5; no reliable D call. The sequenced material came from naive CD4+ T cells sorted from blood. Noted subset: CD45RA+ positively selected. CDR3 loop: CASSNDGETQYF. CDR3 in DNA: TGTGCCAGCAGTAATGACGGGGAGACCCAGTACTTC.